What follows are 2 T cell receptor beta chains derived from one specimen sequenced in a study of blood T cell repertoires in COVID-19. Measured with immunoSEQ multiplex PCR; TCRdb has only the in-frame clones, and not every one. The sample contains around 190,000 clones, under 80% of which appear only once. The sequenced sample was PBMCs or T cells enriched from blood (not recorded which). These receptors were obtained from a woman aged 50 to 60 with acute COVID-19.

The gene calls are TRBV24-1 and TRBJ2-4; TRBD2 might be the D (6 bases). This CDR3 has 17 residues. The V gene's germline CDR1 is KGHDR and CDR2 SFDVKD. The ends were cut back, 0 bases at V and 10 bases at J, with 21 bases in the middle. CDR3 DNA: TGTGCCACCAGTGATTTGCAAACCGAGGACGGGACTTTTATTCAGTACTTC. Translated: CATSDLQTEDGTFIQYF.

This chain links TRBV7-7 with TRBJ2-5, with 9 bases lining up with TRBD1. The trim removed 5 bases at V and 5 bases at J, leaving 15 bases unmatched. This CDR3 has 17 residues. In germline, CDR1 is SSHAT, CDR2 FNYEAQ (reference sequence). The CDR3 region is CASSRNPPGQGVETQYF. The CDR3 DNA sequence: TGTGCCAGCAGCCGCAATCCCCCGGGACAGGGAGTGGAGACCCAGTACTTC. Variable domain in full (rest from reference TRBV7-7 and TRBJ2-5): GAGVSQSPRYKVTKRGQDVTLRCDPISSHATLYWYQQALGQGPEFLTYFNYEAQPDKSGLPSDRFSAERPEGSISTLTIQRTEQRDSAMYRCASSRNPPGQGVETQYFGPGTRLLVL.